One sample yielded the 15 T cell receptor beta chains listed below, sequenced in a study of blood T cell repertoires in COVID-19. Sequencing used immunoSEQ multiplex PCR; TCRdb keeps in-frame clones, though not all of them. The sample comprises a few hundred thousand clones, approximately 84% of which are singletons, and about 6.9% rests with the top ten. The sample comprised PBMCs or T cells enriched from blood (not recorded which). Receptor source: a woman between 45 and 65 years old who had been exposed to COVID-19.

The chain carries TRBV28 and TRBJ1-3; the match to TRBD1 covers 9 bases. J lost 2 bases, V lost 6 bases, and 14 bases had no gene match. The CDR3 is 18 residues long. The germline V gene encodes CDR1 MDHEN and CDR2 SYDVKM. The CDR3 nucleotides are TGTGCCAGCAGGGCCCCCGGGACAGGGAGAGGGGCTGGAAACACCATATATTTT. Protein: CASRAPGTGRGAGNTIYF.

The J gene is TRBJ1-5, the V gene TRBV18, with 7 bases lining up with TRBD1. V shed 5 bases and J 2 bases; nucleotides not matched to a gene: 3. CDR3 length: 14 residues. Germline V CDR1 and CDR2: KGHSH, LQKENI. As DNA, the CDR3 is TGTGCCAGCTCAATCCAGGGGGGCAATCAGCCCCAGCATTTT. Residues: CASSIQGGNQPQHF.

The chain couples TRBV11-2 to TRBJ1-1, with 8 positions matching TRBD1. Losses at the gene ends were 0 bases for V and 6 bases for J; bases not matched to a gene: 12. The CDR3 extends over 17 amino acids. Germline CDR1 reads SGHAT; CDR2 reads FQNNGV. In DNA, the CDR3 is TGTGCCAGCAGCTTAGATTGGGCAGGGGGCGCGTCATCTGAAGCTTTCTTT. It specifies CASSLDWAGGASSEAFF.

The chain employs TRBV5-5 and TRBJ1-1; 10 bases agree with TRBD1. This CDR3 region has 16 residues. With 4 bases clipped from V and 1 base from J, the junction kept 7 bases outside the gene matches. Germline V gene data show CDR1 as SGHKS and CDR2 as YYEKEE (reference sequence). As DNA, the CDR3 is TGTGCCAGCAGCGACAGGACAGGGGGTAGGAACACTGAAGCTTTCTTT. Protein: CASSDRTGGRNTEAFF.

V and J are TRBV19 and TRBJ2-7; 7 bases fit TRBD1. The junction had 9 bases not matched to a gene; V was cut back by 5 bases and J by 2 bases. Germline assignment: CDR1 LNHDA and CDR2 SQIVND (reference sequence). The CDR3 covers 15 residues. CDR3 DNA: TGTGCCAGTAGTGTCCTGTGGGGACAGACCTACGAGCAGTACTTC. Its protein product is CASSVLWGQTYEQYF.

J is TRBJ1-1 and V is TRBV21-1; TRBD1, the table's D call, was not compared with the DNA. TRBV21-1 is a listed pseudogene. The CDR3 runs to 19 residues. The CDR3: CASSSNYSGTGAPCTEAFF. The CDR3 coding sequence is TGTGCCAGCAGCTCCAACTACTCCGGGACAGGGGCGCCATGCACTGAAGCTTTCTTT.

In its sample, this clone was seen once. V is TRBV5-6 and J is TRBJ1-1, with a possible D match to TRBD1 (6 bases). CDR1 and CDR2 from the germline V gene are SGHDT and YYEEEE. The V end lost 2 bases, the J end lost 4 bases, and 12 bases lay between the germline ends. CDR3 length: 14 residues. In DNA, the CDR3 is TGTGCCAGCAGCTTTTACAGGGCAGGCACTGAAGCTTTCTTT. Translation: CASSFYRAGTEAFF.

The rearrangement joins TRBV6-6 to TRBJ1-1; D uncertain. Germline values: CDR1 MNHNY, CDR2 SVGAGI (reference sequence). The V end lost 1 base, the J end lost 6 bases, and 9 bases lay between the germline ends. The CDR3 runs to 13 residues. CDR3 sequence: CASSYWVSAEAFF. In DNA, the CDR3 is TGTGCCAGCAGTTACTGGGTGAGCGCTGAAGCTTTCTTT.

The chain carries TRBV12-5 and TRBJ2-1, with TRBD2 as a possible D gene (5 bases). Germline lookup yields CDR1 LGHNT and CDR2 FRNRAP. Trimming pared 5 bases from V and 6 bases from J, leaving 17 bases between. The CDR3 spans 15 residues. This CDR3 is CASGPPGIVGNEQFF. The CDR3 DNA is TGTGCTAGTGGTCCCCCGGGGATAGTGGGCAATGAGCAGTTCTTC.

This chain links TRBV12-5 with TRBJ2-3; TRBD2 matches 14 bases. The length of the CDR3 is 18 residues. Trimming took 4 bases from V and 5 from J; bases not matched to a gene: 11. Germline assignment: CDR1 LGHNT and CDR2 FRNRAP. The CDR3 coding sequence is TGTGCTAGTGGTTCCCCGGGGAGACTAGCGGGGGGGCAAGATACGCAGTATTTT. It is translated as CASGSPGRLAGGQDTQYF.

This clone was observed a few times. The chain joins TRBV2 to TRBJ1-2; a possible D gene is TRBD1 (5 bases). The CDR3 is made up of 13 amino acids. Germline assignment: CDR1 SNHLY and CDR2 FYNNEI. V lost 5 bases and J 5 bases, leaving 12 bases between the germline ends. The chain's CDR3 is CASSSGNPYGYTF. As DNA, the CDR3 is TGTGCCAGCAGTTCAGGGAATCCTTATGGCTACACCTTC.

This chain's CDR3 is CASSQDPGTQGNTIYF. For the CDR3, the DNA is TGTGCCAGCAGCCAGGATCCCGGGACTCAGGGAAACACCATATATTTT. The chain recombines TRBV4-2 with TRBJ1-3, with a possible D match to TRBD1 (5 bases). The CDR3 is 16 amino acids. Per germline, CDR1 LGHNA and CDR2 YNFKEQ. The ends were cut back, 3 bases at V and 4 bases at J, with 16 bases in the middle.

The chain joins TRBV23-1 to TRBJ2-7; the match to TRBD1 covers 11 bases. TRBV23-1 is an ORF, with its function uncertain. This CDR3 is built from 13 residues. Trimming at V came to 6 bases and at J to 6 bases, leaving 4 bases not matched to a gene. The DNA of the CDR3 is TGCGCCAGCAGGCTCGGGACAGGGGGCGAGCAGTACTTC. Encoded protein: CASRLGTGGEQYF.

The rearrangement uses TRBV2 and TRBJ1-4; 8 positions agree with TRBD1. Germline lookup yields CDR1 SNHLY and CDR2 FYNNEI. V lost 4 bases and J lost 7; bases outside the gene matches: 8. The length of the CDR3 is 15 residues. CDR3 residues: CASSGEGQGGEKLFF. The CDR3 nucleotides are TGTGCCAGCAGTGGGGAAGGACAGGGCGGTGAAAAACTGTTTTTT.

V is TRBV6-5 and J is TRBJ1-3, with a tentative D call TRBD1 (5 bases). Germline V gene data show CDR1 as MNHEY and CDR2 as SVGAGI. With 6 bases removed from V and 0 bases from J, the gap between germline ends came to 12 bases. This CDR3 contains 15 residues. For the CDR3, the DNA is TGTGCCAGCAGATCAACGACAGTCTCTGGAAACACCATATATTTT. It yields the protein CASRSTTVSGNTIYF.